The 20 T cell receptor beta chains presented below share a single source sample, sequenced in a study of shared clonotypes between healthy human individuals. CD8 cells classed as naive were CD45RO-negative and positively selected for CCR7, excluding terminally differentiated effector memory CD45RA+ cells. Profiling relied on immunoSEQ multiplex PCR, and the TCRdb table lists in-frame clones only, not all of them. The data contain approximately 810,000 clones, 85% to 95% of them seen just once; the ten biggest clones take up more than 20%. The sequenced material came from naive CD8+ T cells sorted from blood. The receptor set was obtained from a man aged 25-40 years in good health.

V gene TRBV4-3 combines with J gene TRBJ1-1; 8 bases align to TRBD1. Germline V gene sequence: CDR1 LGHNA, CDR2 YSLEER. The CDR3 has 14 amino acids. V lost 5 bases, J lost 6 bases, and 8 bases stayed unmatched. In nucleotides, the CDR3 is TGCGCCAGCAGCTACGGACAGGGAGAGGCTGAAGCTTTCTTT. Translated, it gives CASSYGQGEAEAFF.

This sequence joins TRBV7-8 and TRBJ2-3; possibly TRBD2 for D (6 bases). V gave up 6 bases and J gave up 0 bases, with 16 bases separating them. CDR1 is SGHVS, CDR2 FQNEAQ, per germline. The CDR3 runs 16 residues. Here the CDR3 reads CASSSRPRGSTDTQYF. The CDR3 DNA sequence: TGTGCCAGCAGTTCGCGACCCCGGGGGAGCACAGATACGCAGTATTTT. The full variable domain, in which reference TRBV7-8 and TRBJ2-3 provide the parts outside the CDR3, is GAGVSQSPRYKVAKRGQDVALRCDPISGHVSLFWYQQALGQGPEFLTYFQNEAQLDKSGLPSDRFFAERPEGSVSTLKIQRTQQEDSAVYLCASSSRPRGSTDTQYFGPGTRLTVL.

V is TRBV2 and J is TRBJ2-4; D is possibly TRBD2 (6 bases). CDR1 is SNHLY, CDR2 FYNNEI, per germline. Trimming took off 9 bases at V and 3 bases at J, with 15 bases between the two ends. The CDR3 contains 14 residues. Here the CDR3 reads CASVGAGGKNIQYF. The DNA for the CDR3 is TGTGCCAGTGTCGGGGCCGGGGGCAAAAACATTCAGTACTTC. Drawing the rest from reference TRBV2 and TRBJ2-4, the complete variable domain is EPEVTQTPSHQVTQMGQEVILRCVPISNHLYFYWYRQILGQKVEFLVSFYNNEISEKSEIFDDQFSVERPDGSNFTLKIRSTKLEDSAMYFCASVGAGGKNIQYFGAGTRLSVL.

The chain links TRBV23-1 to TRBJ1-5; tentatively, D is TRBD1 (5 bases). TRBV23-1 is reported as an ORF; its role is uncertain. The CDR3 covers 17 residues. The V gene lost 0 bases and the J gene lost 5 bases, with 17 bases spanning the gap. CDR3 bases: TGCGCCAGCAGTCAATCGTATCGGAGCAGGGAGGATCAGCCCCAGCATTTT. This sequence encodes CASSQSYRSREDQPQHF.

V usage is TRBV2 and J usage is TRBJ2-2; D gene unclear. This CDR3 spans 12 amino acids. V lost 6 bases, J lost 7 bases, and 9 bases lay in between. The germline V gene encodes CDR1 SNHLY and CDR2 FYNNEI. The CDR3 here is CASRTPGGELFF. The CDR3 DNA reads as TGTGCCAGCAGGACCCCAGGCGGGGAGCTGTTTTTT. The full variable domain, completed using reference TRBV2 and TRBJ2-2, is EPEVTQTPSHQVTQMGQEVILRCVPISNHLYFYWYRQILGQKVEFLVSFYNNEISEKSEIFDDQFSVERPDGSNFTLKIRSTKLEDSAMYFCASRTPGGELFFGEGSRLTVL.

This rearrangement joins TRBV11-3 to TRBJ2-1; no firm D call. V lost 2 bases and J lost 0, with 8 bases in between. CDR3 size: 15 residues. Germline lookup yields CDR1 SGHNT and CDR2 YENEEA. CDR3 coding DNA: TGTGCCAGCAGCTTATTACACGGCTCCTACAATGAGCAGTTCTTC. Protein product: CASSLLHGSYNEQFF.

This clone was found once. The chain combines TRBV7-3 with TRBJ2-2; unclear D gene. Germline V gives CDR1 SGHTA, CDR2 FQGTGA. Trimming shortened V by 5 bases and J by 2 bases, and 3 bases separated the two germline ends. CDR3 length equals 12 residues. CDR3 protein: CASSTNTGELFF. CDR3 in DNA: TGTGCCAGCAGCACAAACACCGGGGAGCTGTTTTTT. Full variable domain (outside the CDR3, taken from reference TRBV7-3 and TRBJ2-2): GAGVSQTPSNKVTEKGKYVELRCDPISGHTALYWYRQSLGQGPEFLIYFQGTGAADDSGLPNDRFFAVRPEGSVSTLKIQRTERGDSAVYLCASSTNTGELFFGEGSRLTVL.

The chain combines TRBV14 with TRBJ2-1; no clear D gene. Trimming removed 6 bases from V and 0 bases from J, with 6 bases in between. CDR3 length: 13 residues. Germline V gene sequence: CDR1 SGHDN, CDR2 FVKESK. The CDR3, as DNA: TGTGCCAGCAGGGATTTCTCCTACAATGAGCAGTTCTTC. This codes for CASRDFSYNEQFF.

The chain links TRBV27 to TRBJ1-4; 9 bases are a match to TRBD1. The ends lost 2 bases at V and 8 bases at J; junction bases unmatched: 6. CDR1 and CDR2 from the germline V gene are MNHEY and SMNVEV (reference sequence). The CDR3 is made up of 15 amino acids. The CDR3 region is CASSLRDRAGEKLFF. The CDR3 nucleotides read TGTGCCAGCAGTTTAAGGGACAGGGCGGGAGAAAAACTGTTTTTT.

V and J are TRBV29-1 and TRBJ2-7; D gene ambiguous. V lost 5 bases and J lost 0, with 14 bases in between. CDR1 and CDR2 from the germline V gene are SQVTM and ANQGSEA. The CDR3 contains 14 residues. Written as DNA, the CDR3 is TGCAGCGTTTCTACCGCGACTGACTCCTACGAGCAGTACTTC. Its protein product is CSVSTATDSYEQYF.

The chain employs TRBV7-9 and TRBJ2-2; unclear D gene. The V end lost 5 bases, the J end lost 9 bases, and 10 bases lay between the germline ends. The CDR3 consists of 12 residues. Germline CDR1 reads SEHNR; CDR2 reads FQNEAQ (reference sequence). The CDR3 reads CASSLSERELFF. The CDR3 DNA sequence: TGTGCCAGCAGCCTCTCCGAGCGGGAGCTGTTTTTT.

In DNA form, the CDR3 reads TGTGCCAGCAGCCCACACGACAATCGGTGGACCTACGAGCAGTACTTC. Its protein is CASSPHDNRWTYEQYF. This sequence joins TRBV7-9 and TRBJ2-7; D call uncertain. The V end was cut by 5 bases, the J end by 2 bases, with 19 bases between. CDR1 is SEHNR, CDR2 FQNEAQ, per germline (reference sequence). This CDR3 is 16 amino acids long.

J is TRBJ1-5 and V is TRBV27; D is ambiguous. This CDR3 is built from 15 residues. Germline-derived CDR1 and CDR2 are MNHEY and SMNVEV (reference sequence). The germline V and J ends were trimmed by 0 bases and 5 bases, with 11 bases remaining between them. The CDR3 sequence is CASSLSGAAHQPQHF. The CDR3 DNA reads as TGTGCCAGCAGTTTATCGGGAGCGGCTCATCAGCCCCAGCATTTT.

This CDR3 reads CASSVAPSGTGELFF. The CDR3 region has the DNA TGTGCCAGCAGCGTAGCTCCTAGCGGCACCGGGGAGCTGTTTTTT. The chain is built from TRBV9 and TRBJ2-2; TRBD2 agrees at 7 bases. CDR3 length: 15 amino acids. The V and J ends lost 0 bases and 4 bases, in that order; junction bases with no gene match: 3. Per germline, CDR1 SGDLS and CDR2 YYNGEE.

The chain couples TRBV18 to TRBJ2-1; 12 nucleotides match TRBD2. V gave up 8 bases and J gave up 7 bases; unmatched junction bases: 15. The CDR3 length is 17 residues. Germline V gene lookup returns CDR1 KGHSH and CDR2 LQKENI. Here the CDR3 DNA reads TGTGCCAGCGCCAGGACTAGCGGGGAGCAATGGGGAAATGAGCAGTTCTTC. Its protein product is CASARTSGEQWGNEQFF.

The rearrangement links TRBV27 to TRBJ2-4; tentatively, D is TRBD1 (5 bases). V lost 4 bases and J lost 7, with 17 bases in between. This CDR3 region has 15 residues. Germline CDR1 reads MNHEY; CDR2 reads SMNVEV (reference sequence). The CDR3 loop is CASSSQGYFLNIQYF. In nucleotides, the CDR3 is TGTGCCAGCAGTTCCCAGGGTTACTTCCTCAACATTCAGTACTTC.

The chain couples TRBV11-2 to TRBJ2-1, with 8 positions matching TRBD2. The germline V gene has CDR1 SGHAT and CDR2 FQNNGV. This CDR3 region has 15 residues. The V segment lost 2 bases and the J segment 4 bases; nucleotides outside the gene matches: 4. The CDR3 DNA reads TGTGCCAGCAGCTTATCCCGCGGGGGGTACAATGAGCAGTTCTTC. This sequence encodes CASSLSRGGYNEQFF.

This rearrangement joins TRBV4-1 to TRBJ2-1, with 9 bases lining up with TRBD2. Germline values: CDR1 MGHRA, CDR2 YSYEKL. This CDR3 contains 18 residues. V trimming: 4 bases; J trimming: 4 bases; junction bases outside the gene matches: 14. The CDR3 DNA reads TGCGCCAGCAGCCCCACCCCATTAGCGGGAGAAGGATACAATGAGCAGTTCTTC. Encoded protein: CASSPTPLAGEGYNEQFF.

The J gene is TRBJ1-1, the V gene TRBV2; weak D call: TRBD1 (5 bases). The CDR3 loop spans 15 amino acids. Germline CDR1 SNHLY, CDR2 FYNNEI. The V end was cut by 8 bases, the J end by 0 bases, with 16 bases between. The CDR3: CASFRATLMNTEAFF. In nucleotides, the CDR3 is TGTGCCAGCTTCAGGGCCACCCTTATGAACACTGAAGCTTTCTTT.

The genes are TRBV9 and TRBJ1-1; D not certain. In germline, CDR1 is SGDLS, CDR2 YYNGEE. This CDR3 has 15 amino acids. Trimming removed 0 bases at V and 1 base at J, with 10 bases between. The CDR3 bases are TGTGCCAGCAGCGTAGTTGGGATGGAGAACACTGAAGCTTTCTTT. Protein: CASSVVGMENTEAFF. Looking up the rest from reference TRBV9 and TRBJ1-1 gives the full variable domain: DSGVTQTPKHLITATGQRVTLRCSPRSGDLSVYWYQQSLDQGLQFLIQYYNGEERAKGNILERFSAQQFPDLHSELNLSSLELGDSALYFCASSVVGMENTEAFFGQGTRLTVV.